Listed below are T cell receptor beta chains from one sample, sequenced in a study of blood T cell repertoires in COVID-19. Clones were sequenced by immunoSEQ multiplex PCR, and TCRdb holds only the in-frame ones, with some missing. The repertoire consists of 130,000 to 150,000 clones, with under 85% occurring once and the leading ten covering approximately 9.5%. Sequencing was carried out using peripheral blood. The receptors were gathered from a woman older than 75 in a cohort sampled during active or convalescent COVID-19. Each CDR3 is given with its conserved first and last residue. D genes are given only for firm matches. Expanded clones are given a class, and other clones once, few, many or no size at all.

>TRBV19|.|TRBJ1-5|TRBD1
CASSVSPGGYQPQHF
TGTGCCAGTAGCGTCTCGCCAGGGGGGTATCAGCCCCAGCATTTT
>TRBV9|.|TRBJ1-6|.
CASSALRNSPLHF
TGTGCCAGCAGCGCCCTTAGAAATTCACCCCTCCACTTT
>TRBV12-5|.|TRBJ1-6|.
CASGSREAYNSPLHF
TGTGCTAGTGGTTCGCGGGAGGCCTATAATTCACCCCTCCACTTT
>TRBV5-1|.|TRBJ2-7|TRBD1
CASSDQGQGIYEQYF
TGCGCCAGCAGCGACCAGGGACAGGGTATCTACGAGCAGTACTTC
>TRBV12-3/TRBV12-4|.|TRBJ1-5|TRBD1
CASSLQGPGAQHF
TGTGCCAGCAGCCTACAGGGGCCCGGGGCCCAGCATTTT
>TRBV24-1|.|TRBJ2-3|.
CATSGYTGNTDTQYF
TGTGCCACCAGTGGCTACACAGGGAACACAGATACGCAGTATTTT
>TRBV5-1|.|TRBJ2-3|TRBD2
CASSEPSGGTDTQYF
TGCGCCAGCAGTGAGCCTAGCGGGGGCACAGATACGCAGTATTTT
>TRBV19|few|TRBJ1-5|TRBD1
CASSMEGGRSNQPQHF
TGTGCCAGTAGTATGGAAGGGGGCAGGAGCAATCAGCCCCAGCATTTT
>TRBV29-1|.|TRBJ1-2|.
CSVEESRGADVGYTF
TGCAGCGTTGAAGAAAGTAGGGGCGCGGATGTTGGCTACACCTTC
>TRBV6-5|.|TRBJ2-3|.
CASQGGSDTQYF
TGTGCCAGTCAGGGGGGCTCAGATACGCAGTATTTT
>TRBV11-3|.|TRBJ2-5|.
CASSLNEGETQYF
TGTGCCAGCAGCTTAAATGAGGGAGAGACCCAGTACTTC
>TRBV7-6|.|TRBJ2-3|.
CASSLGSGAGTDTQYF
TGTGCCAGCAGCTTAGGATCAGGGGCAGGCACAGATACGCAGTATTTT
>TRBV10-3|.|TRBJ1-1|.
CAISEGVRSMNTEAFF
TGTGCCATCAGTGAAGGGGTCAGAAGCATGAACACTGAAGCTTTCTTT
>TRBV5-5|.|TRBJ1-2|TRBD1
CASSLGGQGSYGYTF
TGTGCCAGCAGCTTAGGCGGACAGGGAAGCTATGGCTACACCTTC
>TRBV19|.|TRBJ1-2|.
CASRRLAGYTF
TGTGCCAGTAGGAGGTTAGCTGGCTACACCTTC
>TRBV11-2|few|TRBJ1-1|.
CASSLSTSKGDTEAFF
TGTGCCAGCAGCTTAAGCACTTCGAAGGGGGACACTGAAGCTTTCTTT
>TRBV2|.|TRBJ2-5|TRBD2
CASSVGGGAKETQYF
TGTGCCAGCAGTGTAGGCGGGGGGGCCAAAGAGACCCAGTACTTC
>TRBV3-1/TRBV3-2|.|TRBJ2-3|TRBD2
CASSHGGLGTQYF
TGTGCCAGCAGCCATGGGGGACTAGGGACGCAGTATTTT
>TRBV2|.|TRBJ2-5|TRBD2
CAGSRTSVETQYF
TGTGCCGGTTCCCGAACTAGCGTAGAGACCCAGTACTTC
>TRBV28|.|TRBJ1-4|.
CASSLDLRGDLFF
TGTGCCAGCAGTTTAGATCTTAGGGGTGATCTGTTTTTT
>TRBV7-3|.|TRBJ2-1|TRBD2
CASSLFGLAGGTEQFF
TGTGCCAGCAGCTTATTTGGACTAGCGGGGGGGACTGAGCAGTTCTTC
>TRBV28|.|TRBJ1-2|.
CASSYGPYGYTF
TGTGCCAGCAGTTATGGGCCCTATGGCTACACCTTC
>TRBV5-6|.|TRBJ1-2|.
CASSLTRDYGYTF
TGTGCCAGCAGCTTAACGAGAGACTATGGCTACACCTTC
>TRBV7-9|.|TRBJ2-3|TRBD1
CASSLAPGRGQGTDTQYF
TGTGCCAGCAGCTTAGCGCCTGGCAGGGGGCAGGGCACAGATACGCAGTATTTT
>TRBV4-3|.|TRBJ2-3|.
CASSRYQADTQYF
TGCGCCAGCAGCCGGTACCAGGCAGATACGCAGTATTTT
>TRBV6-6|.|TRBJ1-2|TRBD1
CASSLPWTGAGGYTF
TGTGCCAGCTCCTTACCCTGGACAGGGGCAGGAGGCTACACCTTC
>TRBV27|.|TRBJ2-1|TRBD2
CASSFRGGKEFF
TGTGCCAGCAGTTTCCGGGGGGGCAAAGAGTTCTTC
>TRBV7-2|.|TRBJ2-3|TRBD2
CASSLSGVTDTQYF
TGTGCCAGCAGCTTGAGCGGGGTCACAGATACGCAGTATTTT
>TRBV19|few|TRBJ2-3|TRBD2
CASSSGGSGDTQYF
TGTGCCAGTAGTAGCGGGGGGTCGGGAGATACGCAGTATTTT
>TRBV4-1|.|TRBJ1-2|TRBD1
CASRGTGVSGYTF
TGCGCCAGCAGAGGGACAGGGGTTTCTGGCTACACCTTC
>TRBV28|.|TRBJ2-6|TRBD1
CASSGVTGGRTGANVLTF
TGTGCCAGCAGTGGGGTGACAGGGGGGAGAACTGGGGCCAACGTCCTGACTTTC
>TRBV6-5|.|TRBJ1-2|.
CASTKVGGPNGYTF
TGTGCCAGCACCAAGGTGGGGGGTCCCAATGGCTACACCTTC
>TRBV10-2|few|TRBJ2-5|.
CASSDLSIQETQYF
TGCGCCAGCAGTGACCTATCAATCCAAGAGACCCAGTACTTC
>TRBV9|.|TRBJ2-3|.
CASSAAGFSTDTQYF
TGTGCCAGCAGCGCCGCAGGGTTCAGCACAGATACGCAGTATTTT
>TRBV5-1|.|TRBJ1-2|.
CASSLEGGRGYGYTF
TGCGCCAGCAGCTTGGAGGGAGGGCGCGGCTATGGCTACACCTTC
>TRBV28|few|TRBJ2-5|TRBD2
CASRDPRGGLETQYF
TGTGCCAGCAGGGATCCACGGGGGGGCCTAGAGACCCAGTACTTC
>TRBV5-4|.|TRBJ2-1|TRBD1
CASLRTGGNEQFF
TGTGCCAGCTTGCGGACAGGGGGAAATGAGCAGTTCTTC
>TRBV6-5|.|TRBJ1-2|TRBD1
CASKRGQNYGYTF
TGTGCCAGCAAAAGGGGACAGAACTATGGCTACACCTTC
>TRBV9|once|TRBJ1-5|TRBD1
CASSQGQGGQPQHF
TGTGCCAGCAGCCAAGGACAGGGTGGGCAGCCCCAGCATTTT
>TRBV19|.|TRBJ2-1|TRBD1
CASSRRQGSYNEQFF
TGTGCCAGTAGTCGAAGACAGGGATCCTACAATGAGCAGTTCTTC
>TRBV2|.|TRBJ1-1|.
CASRLLTMNTEAFF
TGTGCCAGCAGACTATTAACAATGAACACTGAAGCTTTCTTT
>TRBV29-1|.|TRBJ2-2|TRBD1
CSVENRDSLTGELFF
TGCAGCGTTGAAAACCGGGACAGCCTCACCGGGGAGCTGTTTTTT
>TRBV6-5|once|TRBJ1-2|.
CASSPNAYGYTF
TGTGCCAGCAGCCCCAACGCCTACGGCTACACCTTC
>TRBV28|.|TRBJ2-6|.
CASSSSTISGANVLTF
TGTGCCAGCAGTTCAAGCACCATCTCTGGGGCCAACGTCCTGACTTTC
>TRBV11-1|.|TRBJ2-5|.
CASSLIQGFNLETQYF
TGTGCCAGCAGCTTAATCCAGGGCTTTAATTTAGAGACCCAGTACTTC
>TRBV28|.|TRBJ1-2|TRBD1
CASRGTATYGYTF
TGTGCCAGCAGAGGGACAGCCACCTATGGCTACACCTTC
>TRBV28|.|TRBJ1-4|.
CASTSFGGGGEKLFF
TGTGCCAGCACTTCATTTGGGGGCGGGGGAGAAAAACTGTTTTTT
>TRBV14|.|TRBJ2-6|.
CASSQYGSGANVLTF
TGTGCCAGCAGCCAATACGGGTCTGGGGCCAACGTCCTGACTTTC
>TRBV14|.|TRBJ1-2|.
CASSQDHLSYGYTF
TGTGCCAGCAGCCAAGACCACCTAAGTTATGGCTACACCTTC
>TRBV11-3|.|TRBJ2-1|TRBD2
CASSLETSTGTSNEQFF
TGTGCCAGCAGCCTAGAGACCTCGACCGGGACTAGTAATGAGCAGTTCTTC
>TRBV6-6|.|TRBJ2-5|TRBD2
CASTRLAGGPETQYF
TGTGCCAGCACTAGGCTAGCGGGGGGTCCTGAGACCCAGTACTTC
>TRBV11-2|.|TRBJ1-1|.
CASRPDGALVQAFF
TGTGCCAGCAGACCAGATGGGGCGCTTGTCCAAGCTTTCTTT
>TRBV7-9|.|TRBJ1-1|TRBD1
CASSSYRGLGTEAFF
TGTGCCAGCAGCTCATACAGGGGGCTCGGCACTGAAGCTTTCTTT
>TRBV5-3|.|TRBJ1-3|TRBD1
CARSPHPARGSGNTIYF
TGTGCCAGAAGCCCCCATCCCGCCAGGGGGTCCGGAAACACCATATATTTT
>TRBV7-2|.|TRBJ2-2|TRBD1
CASSSDRDRVIGELFF
TGTGCCAGCAGCTCGGACCGCGACAGGGTCATCGGGGAGCTGTTTTTT
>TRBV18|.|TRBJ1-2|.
CASSPANSEYGYTF
TGTGCCAGCTCACCAGCTAACTCTGAGTATGGCTACACCTTC
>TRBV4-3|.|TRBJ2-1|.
CASSQEAAINYNEQFF
TGCGCCAGCAGCCAAGAAGCGGCTATAAACTACAATGAGCAGTTCTTC